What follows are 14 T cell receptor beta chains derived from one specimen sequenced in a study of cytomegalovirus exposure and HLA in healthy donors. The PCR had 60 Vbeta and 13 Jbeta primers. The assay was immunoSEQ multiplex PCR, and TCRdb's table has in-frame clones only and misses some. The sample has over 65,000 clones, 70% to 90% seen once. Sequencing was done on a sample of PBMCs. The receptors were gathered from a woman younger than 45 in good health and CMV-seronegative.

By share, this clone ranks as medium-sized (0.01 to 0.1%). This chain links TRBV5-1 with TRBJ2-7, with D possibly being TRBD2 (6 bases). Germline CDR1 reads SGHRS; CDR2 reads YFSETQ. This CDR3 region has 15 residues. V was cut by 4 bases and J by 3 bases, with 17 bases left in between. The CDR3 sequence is CASSLGLFGIYEQYF. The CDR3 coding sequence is TGCGCCAGCAGCCTGGGACTCTTTGGAATCTACGAGCAGTACTTC.

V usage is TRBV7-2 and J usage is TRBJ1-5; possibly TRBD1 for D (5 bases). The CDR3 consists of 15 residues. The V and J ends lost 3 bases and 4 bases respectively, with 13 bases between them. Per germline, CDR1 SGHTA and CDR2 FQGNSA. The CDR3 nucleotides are TGTGCCAGCAGCTTTTCGGCAGGGATAAATCAGCCCCAGCATTTT. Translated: CASSFSAGINQPQHF.

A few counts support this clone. The CDR3 loop is CASSPGQGAHEQYF. CDR3 in DNA: TGTGCCAGCAGCCCTGGACAGGGGGCGCACGAGCAGTACTTC. J is TRBJ2-7 and V is TRBV13; 11 bases agree with TRBD1. V trimming: 5 bases; J trimming: 5 bases; junction bases outside the gene matches: 5. The CDR3 consists of 14 residues. Germline loops: CDR1 PRHDT, CDR2 FYEKMQ (reference sequence).

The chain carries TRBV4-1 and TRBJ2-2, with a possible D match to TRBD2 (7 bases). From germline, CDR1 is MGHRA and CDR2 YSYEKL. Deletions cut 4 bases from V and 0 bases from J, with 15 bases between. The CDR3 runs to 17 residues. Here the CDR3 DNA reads TGCGCCAGCAGCCGGGAGCCGGGGGGCACGAACACCGGGGAGCTGTTTTTT. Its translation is CASSREPGGTNTGELFF.

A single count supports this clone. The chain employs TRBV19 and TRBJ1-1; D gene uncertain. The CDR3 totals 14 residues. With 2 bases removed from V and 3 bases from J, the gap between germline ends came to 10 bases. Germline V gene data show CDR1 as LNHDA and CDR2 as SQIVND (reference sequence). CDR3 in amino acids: CASSITVLDTEAFF. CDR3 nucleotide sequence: TGTGCCAGTAGTATAACGGTTCTGGACACTGAAGCTTTCTTT.

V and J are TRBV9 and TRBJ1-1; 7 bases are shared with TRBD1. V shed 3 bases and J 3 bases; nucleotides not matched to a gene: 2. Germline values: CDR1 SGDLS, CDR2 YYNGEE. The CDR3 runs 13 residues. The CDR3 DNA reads TGTGCCAGCAGCGCCGGGACAGACACTGAAGCTTTCTTT. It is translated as CASSAGTDTEAFF.

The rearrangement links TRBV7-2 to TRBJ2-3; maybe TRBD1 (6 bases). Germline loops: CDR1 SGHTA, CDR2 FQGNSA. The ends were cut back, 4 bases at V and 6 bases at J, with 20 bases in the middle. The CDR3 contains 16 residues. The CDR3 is CASSSQGSGSADTQYF. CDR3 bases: TGTGCCAGCAGCTCCCAGGGGTCCGGGTCAGCCGATACGCAGTATTTT.

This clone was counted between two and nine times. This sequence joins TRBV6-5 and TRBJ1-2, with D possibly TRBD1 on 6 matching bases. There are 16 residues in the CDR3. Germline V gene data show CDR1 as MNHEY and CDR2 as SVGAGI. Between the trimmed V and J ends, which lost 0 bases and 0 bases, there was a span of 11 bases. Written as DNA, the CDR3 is TGTGCCAGCAGTTACTCGAGGACAGTGACTAACTATGGCTACACCTTC. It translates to CASSYSRTVTNYGYTF.

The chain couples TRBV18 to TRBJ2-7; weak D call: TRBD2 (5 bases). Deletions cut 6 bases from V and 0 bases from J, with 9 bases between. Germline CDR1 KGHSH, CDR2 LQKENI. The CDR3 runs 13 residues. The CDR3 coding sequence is TGTGCCAGCTCCCCCGGGGACTCCTACGAGCAGTACTTC. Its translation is CASSPGDSYEQYF. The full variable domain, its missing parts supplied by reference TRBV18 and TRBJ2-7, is NAGVMQNPRHLVRRRGQEARLRCSPMKGHSHVYWYRQLPEEGLKFMVYLQKENIIDESGMPKERFSAEFPKEGPSILRIQQVVRGDSAAYFCASSPGDSYEQYFGPGTRLTVT.

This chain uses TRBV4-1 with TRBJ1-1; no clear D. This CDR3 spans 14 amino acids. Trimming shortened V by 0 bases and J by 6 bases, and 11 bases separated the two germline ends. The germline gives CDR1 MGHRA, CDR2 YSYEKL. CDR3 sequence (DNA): TGCGCCAGCAGCCAAGATGTGGCAGGTGCTGAAGCTTTCTTT. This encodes CASSQDVAGAEAFF.

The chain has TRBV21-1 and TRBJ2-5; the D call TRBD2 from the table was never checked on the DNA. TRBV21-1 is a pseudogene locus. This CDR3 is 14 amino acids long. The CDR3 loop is CASSKPGVAETQYF. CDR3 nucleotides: TGTGCCAGCAGCAAACCGGGGGTCGCAGAGACCCAGTACTTC.

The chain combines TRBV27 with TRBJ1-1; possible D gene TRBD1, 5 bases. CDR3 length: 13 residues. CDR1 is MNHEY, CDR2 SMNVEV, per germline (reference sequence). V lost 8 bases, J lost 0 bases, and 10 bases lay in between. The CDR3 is CASWGRLNTEAFF. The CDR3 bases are TGTGCCAGCTGGGGCCGGCTGAACACTGAAGCTTTCTTT.

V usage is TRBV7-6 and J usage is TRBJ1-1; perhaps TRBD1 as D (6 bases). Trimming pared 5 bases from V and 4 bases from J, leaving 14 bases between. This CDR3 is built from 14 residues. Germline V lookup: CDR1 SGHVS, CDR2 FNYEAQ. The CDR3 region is CASSLGQTSTEAFF. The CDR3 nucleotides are TGTGCCAGCAGCCTCGGACAGACAAGCACTGAAGCTTTCTTT.

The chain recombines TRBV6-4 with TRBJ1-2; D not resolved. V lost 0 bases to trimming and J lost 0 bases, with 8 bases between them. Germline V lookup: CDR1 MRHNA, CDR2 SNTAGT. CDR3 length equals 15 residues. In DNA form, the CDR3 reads TGTGCCAGCAGTGACTCATTTAGCACTAACTATGGCTACACCTTC. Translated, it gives CASSDSFSTNYGYTF.